This passage covers 28 T cell receptor beta chains from one sample sequenced in a study of T cells in Graves' hyperthyroidism and ophthalmopathy. Amplified TCR beta CDR3 regions came from RNA transcripts. TCR CDR3 underwent first-round RT-PCR with the HTBI primer set. TCRdb re-called the multiplex PCR reads with MiXCR, one entry per CDR3 protein. The profile covers some 600,000 distinct CDR3 sequences, with around 14% appearing a single time and roughly 5.7% taken by the ten largest. Material: blood. Receptors were obtained from a woman in her 30s with Graves' hyperthyroidism that later progressed to Graves' ophthalmopathy.

This clonotype was seen a few times. The chain joins TRBV27 to TRBJ2-7; perhaps TRBD1 as D (5 bases). The V gene lost 4 bases and the J gene lost 4 bases, with 17 bases spanning the gap. The CDR3 totals 15 residues. Per the germline V gene, CDR1 is MNHEY and CDR2 is SMNVEV (reference sequence). CDR3 in DNA: TGTGCCAGCAGTTCACCTCATAGGGGAATGTACGAGCAGTACTTC. It is translated as CASSSPHRGMYEQYF.

The rearrangement joins TRBV7-3 to TRBJ1-2; no reliable D call. The germline V gene has CDR1 SGHTA and CDR2 FQGTGA. V dropped 6 bases and J dropped 6 bases, with 8 bases sitting between them. The CDR3 has 11 residues. CDR3 bases: TGTGCCAGCAGTAACACAGATGGCTACACCTTC. Translation gives CASSNTDGYTF.

The chain's CDR3 is CASSVDIGYASGANVLTF. In nucleotides, the CDR3 is TGTGCCAGCAGCGTCGATATCGGGTATGCGTCTGGGGCCAACGTCCTGACTTTC. This chain connects TRBV9 to TRBJ2-6; no firm D call. This CDR3 is 18 amino acids long. Germline V CDR1 and CDR2: SGDLS, YYNGEE. V was cut by 2 bases and J by 1 base, with 16 bases left in between. Full variable domain (outside the CDR3, taken from reference TRBV9 and TRBJ2-6): DSGVTQTPKHLITATGQRVTLRCSPRSGDLSVYWYQQSLDQGLQFLIQYYNGEERAKGNILERFSAQQFPDLHSELNLSSLELGDSALYFCASSVDIGYASGANVLTFGAGSRLTVL.

This clonotype came up many times. The V gene is TRBV7-9, the J gene TRBJ2-7; 8 bases are a match to TRBD1. The germline V gene encodes CDR1 SEHNR and CDR2 FQNEAQ (reference sequence). V dropped 1 base and J dropped 4; count of bases not matched to a gene: 6. This CDR3 has 15 amino acids. The chain's CDR3 is CASSLEPGQDYEQYF. In DNA form, the CDR3 reads TGTGCCAGCAGCTTAGAACCGGGACAGGATTACGAGCAGTACTTC. Complete variable domain (other parts from reference TRBV7-9 and TRBJ2-7): DTGVSQNPRHKITKRGQNVTFRCDPISEHNRLYWYRQTLGQGPEFLTYFQNEAQLEKSRLLSDRFSAERPKGSFSTLEIQRTEQGDSAMYLCASSLEPGQDYEQYFGPGTRLTVT.

Only a few counts were recorded for this clonotype. The rearrangement links TRBV7-8 to TRBJ1-2; D gene uncertain. The V and J ends lost 7 bases and 8 bases respectively, with 14 bases between them. CDR3 size: 12 residues. Germline V gene sequence: CDR1 SGHVS, CDR2 FQNEAQ. In nucleotides, the CDR3 is TGTGCCAGCACAGACATCGGCGACGGCTACACCTTC. Its translation is CASTDIGDGYTF.

Many counts were recorded for this clonotype. This sequence joins TRBV3-1 and TRBJ2-7; unclear D gene. V lost 1 base and J 7 bases, leaving 11 bases between the germline ends. Germline lookup yields CDR1 LGHDT and CDR2 YNNKEL (reference sequence). The CDR3 covers 13 residues. The CDR3 sequence: CASSQVSRSEQYF. CDR3 DNA: TGTGCCAGCAGCCAAGTCAGTCGATCGGAGCAGTACTTC.

This clonotype was seen repeatedly, ten times or more. The chain couples TRBV18 to TRBJ1-2, with unresolved D. V lost 0 bases, J lost 8 bases, and 22 bases lay in between. The CDR3 is made up of 17 amino acids. The germline gives CDR1 KGHSH, CDR2 LQKENI. CDR3 DNA: TGTGCCAGCTCACCACCATCGACTTCCCCACCTCTGGCGGGCTACACCTTC. Translated: CASSPPSTSPPLAGYTF.

This chain joins TRBV3-1 and TRBJ2-2; the D gene is possibly TRBD2 (6 bases). Germline loops: CDR1 LGHDT, CDR2 YNNKEL (reference sequence). With 0 bases removed from V and 6 bases from J, the gap between germline ends came to 14 bases. The CDR3 totals 16 residues. CDR3 region: CASSQEPGVQAGELFF. CDR3 DNA sequence: TGTGCCAGCAGCCAAGAACCGGGGGTACAGGCCGGGGAGCTGTTTTTT.

As for this clonotype: A read error may be the cause here, since a much bigger clone is one base away. The chain recombines TRBV19 with TRBJ2-3; tentative D call: TRBD2 (6 bases). The CDR3 sequence is 12 residues long. Germline loops: CDR1 LNHDA, CDR2 SQIVND (reference sequence). The chain's CDR3 is CASRIGDYTQYF. In nucleotides, the CDR3 is TGTGCCAGTCGTATAGGGGACTATACGCAGTATTTT.

In its sample, this clonotype was seen many times. This CDR3 reads CASSLVWSHSYEQYF. DNA of the CDR3: TGTGCCAGCAGCTTAGTGTGGTCCCACTCCTACGAGCAGTACTTC. The chain couples TRBV11-3 to TRBJ2-7; D is ambiguous. This CDR3 has 15 residues. V was pared by 1 base and J by 0 bases, with 10 bases between. CDR1 and CDR2 (germline): SGHNT, YENEEA. The full variable domain, with the rest looked up from reference TRBV11-3 and TRBJ2-7, is EAGVVQSPRYKIIEKKQPVAFWCNPISGHNTLYWYLQNLGQGPELLIRYENEEAVDDSQLPKDRFSAERLKGVDSTLKIQPAELGDSAVYLCASSLVWSHSYEQYFGPGTRLTVT.

The table lists this clonotype with many counts. The V and J genes are TRBV12-3 or TRBV12-4 and TRBJ2-1, with 7 bases lining up with TRBD2. V trimming: 0 bases; J trimming: 5 bases; junction bases outside the gene matches: 1. This CDR3 contains 14 residues. As DNA, the CDR3 is TGTGCCAGCAGTTTAGCGGGAGGGAACAATGAGCAGTTCTTC. Translated: CASSLAGGNNEQFF.

This clonotype was found a few times. This chain uses TRBV5-1 with TRBJ1-3; D unresolved. Trimming shortened V by 0 bases and J by 3 bases, and 4 bases separated the two germline ends. The V gene's germline CDR1 is SGHRS and CDR2 YFSETQ. The CDR3 consists of 13 residues. CDR3 loop: CASSLELGNTIYF. In DNA, the CDR3 is TGCGCCAGCAGCTTGGAGCTTGGAAACACCATATATTTT.

This clonotype was observed at least ten times. The chain links TRBV18 to TRBJ2-7, with 9 nucleotides matching TRBD1. The J segment lost 0 bases and the V segment lost 6 bases, leaving 9 bases of the junction unmatched. The CDR3 loop spans 16 amino acids. Germline V gives CDR1 KGHSH, CDR2 LQKENI. CDR3 DNA: TGTGCCAGCTCCCCATATGAGGGACAGGGCTCCTACGAGCAGTACTTC. It is translated as CASSPYEGQGSYEQYF.

Remarks on this clonotype: A clone one base away is much larger, so this may be a read error. In DNA form, the CDR3 reads TGTGCCAGCAGCTTCGTTGCGGGGACCCAGTACTTC. Its translation is CASSFVAGTQYF. The chain uses TRBV7-9 and TRBJ2-5; a weak D match, TRBD2 (5 bases). Trimming shortened V by 3 bases and J by 7 bases, and 9 bases separated the two germline ends. Germline V CDR1 and CDR2: SEHNR, FQNEAQ (reference sequence). There are 12 residues in the CDR3.

The CDR3 sequence: CASSLTTLDEEQYF. In DNA, the CDR3 is TGTGCCAGCAGTTTAACTACTCTCGATGAAGAGCAGTACTTC. The chain recombines TRBV28 with TRBJ2-7; no clear D. Trimming took off 2 bases at V and 7 bases at J, with 15 bases between the two ends. CDR1 is MDHEN, CDR2 SYDVKM, per germline. This CDR3 region has 14 residues.

This clonotype was recorded once. In DNA form, the CDR3 reads TGCGCCAGCAGCGTAACGTTAGCGGGGGGCTCCTACAATGAGCAGTTCTTC. Encoded protein: CASSVTLAGGSYNEQFF. The chain couples TRBV5-1 to TRBJ2-1, with 10 bases identical to TRBD2. With 4 bases clipped from V and 0 bases from J, the junction kept 7 bases outside the gene matches. Germline loops: CDR1 SGHRS, CDR2 YFSETQ. The CDR3 covers 17 residues.

This clonotype was recorded at least ten times. V is TRBV12-3 or TRBV12-4 and J is TRBJ1-2; 12 nucleotides match TRBD1. The CDR3 has 17 amino acids. The J segment lost 4 bases and the V segment lost 5 bases, leaving 11 bases of the junction unmatched. CDR3 in DNA: TGTGCCAGCAGTGCACAGACCCCGGGACAGGGGGCCTATGGCTACACCTTC. Translating gives CASSAQTPGQGAYGYTF.

Many counts were recorded for this clonotype. The gene calls are TRBV5-1 and TRBJ2-7, with D maybe TRBD2 (6 bases). Germline CDR1 reads SGHRS; CDR2 reads YFSETQ. This CDR3 is 15 amino acids long. Trimming removed 4 bases from V and 5 bases from J, with 19 bases in between. In DNA form, the CDR3 reads TGCGCCAGCAGCGTAGGAGGCTTGGGGGAGGACGAGCAGTACTTC. The encoded protein is CASSVGGLGEDEQYF.

Worth noting for this clonotype: Its ends do not fully match the called genes, so a read error is possible. This chain links TRBV18 with TRBJ2-7; TRBD1 matches 9 bases. The CDR3 runs 14 residues. CDR1 and CDR2 from the germline V gene are KGHSH and LQKENI. The CDR3 DNA follows: TGTGCCATCTCACTGGACAGGGGAGCCTACGAGCAGTACTTC. This sequence encodes CAISLDRGAYEQYF.

The rearrangement uses TRBV28 and TRBJ2-2, with D possibly matching TRBD2 (6 bases). This CDR3 has 15 amino acids. CDR1 is MDHEN and CDR2 is SYDVKM in the germline V gene. The V end was cut by 2 bases, the J end by 6 bases, with 13 bases between. CDR3: CASSLPTSLPGELFF. The CDR3 nucleotides are TGTGCCAGCAGTTTACCGACTAGTCTGCCCGGGGAGCTGTTTTTT. Complete variable domain (other parts from reference TRBV28 and TRBJ2-2): DVKVTQSSRYLVKRTGEKVFLECVQDMDHENMFWYRQDPGLGLRLIYFSYDVKMKEKGDIPEGYSVSREKKERFSLILESASTNQTSMYLCASSLPTSLPGELFFGEGSRLTVL.

The sample holds many counts of this clonotype. The chain recombines TRBV6-2 or TRBV6-3 with TRBJ2-1; TRBD2 matches at 10 bases. V was pared by 0 bases and J by 2 bases, with 7 bases of the junction left unmatched. From germline, CDR1 is MNHEY and CDR2 SVGEGT. The CDR3 is 18 residues long. DNA for the CDR3: TGTGCCAGCAGTTACTCGATGGCTAGCGGGAGAACCTACAATGAGCAGTTCTTC. It translates to CASSYSMASGRTYNEQFF.

This clonotype was seen at least ten times. The genes are TRBV2 and TRBJ2-1; D remains ambiguous. The germline V gene has CDR1 SNHLY and CDR2 FYNNEI. V was cut by 5 bases and J by 5 bases, with 13 bases left in between. The CDR3 consists of 14 residues. CDR3 DNA: TGTGCCAGCAGTCTCGTTAGTCCCGACAATGAGCAGTTCTTC. Its protein is CASSLVSPDNEQFF.

This clonotype has ten or more counts. The chain has TRBV5-6 and TRBJ1-1; no definite D call. Trimming left V 0 bases short and J 1 base short, with 10 bases between. CDR1 SGHDT and CDR2 YYEEEE come from the germline V gene. The CDR3 totals 15 residues. The CDR3 DNA reads as TGTGCCAGCAGCTTGGCTGGGGTGAGGAACACTGAAGCTTTCTTT. Translated, it gives CASSLAGVRNTEAFF. Supplemented by reference TRBV5-6 and TRBJ1-1, the full variable domain reads DAGVTQSPTHLIKTRGQQVTLRCSPKSGHDTVSWYQQALGQGPQFIFQYYEEEERQRGNFPDRFSGHQFPNYSSELNVNALLLGDSALYLCASSLAGVRNTEAFFGQGTRLTVV.

There are many counts of this clonotype. V and J are TRBV11-3 and TRBJ2-1, with D possibly being TRBD2 (7 bases). V lost 5 bases and J lost 6, with 17 bases in between. CDR3 size: 15 residues. Germline V gives CDR1 SGHNT, CDR2 YENEEA. CDR3: CASSVGGGSFNEQFF. DNA for the CDR3: TGTGCCAGCAGCGTAGGGGGAGGGAGCTTCAATGAGCAGTTCTTC.

The CDR3 here is CASSPGTSHEQYF. Written as DNA, the CDR3 is TGTGCCAGCAGTCCCGGGACTAGCCACGAGCAGTACTTC. V gene TRBV12-3 or TRBV12-4 combines with J gene TRBJ2-7; 9 bases map to TRBD2. With V trimmed by 5 bases and J by 5 bases, 4 bases remained unmatched. CDR3 length equals 13 residues.

This chain connects TRBV29-1 to TRBJ2-7; the match to TRBD1 covers 7 bases. The CDR3 is 15 amino acids. The germline CDR1 and CDR2 sequences are SQVTM and ANQGSEA. After removal of 3 bases from V and 3 bases from J, the junction contained 11 bases not matched to a gene. CDR3 sequence reads: CSVDHPGGSNYEQYF. The CDR3 bases are TGCAGCGTTGACCATCCAGGGGGATCCAACTACGAGCAGTACTTC.

The genes are TRBV5-1 and TRBJ1-4, with D hard to call. V was shortened by 2 bases and J by 2 bases, with 13 bases between the two germline ends. Germline V lookup: CDR1 SGHRS, CDR2 YFSETQ. The CDR3 consists of 16 residues. CDR3 loop: CASSLNLGGTNEKLFF. CDR3 in DNA: TGCGCCAGCAGCTTAAACCTGGGAGGCACTAATGAAAAACTGTTTTTT.

To note about this clonotype: The junction shows a germline mismatch at one end, possibly a read error. The chain carries TRBV11-2 and TRBJ2-7; 9 nucleotides line up with TRBD2. Germline-derived CDR1 and CDR2 are SGHAT and FQNNGV. This CDR3 is 16 amino acids long. The CDR3 region has the DNA TGTGCCAGCAGCTCCGGACCCTCCGGGACTAGCTACAAGCAGTACTTC. This gives the protein CASSSGPSGTSYKQYF.